Below are 27 T cell receptor beta chains sequenced from a single sample in a study of blood T cell repertoires in COVID-19. Produced via immunoSEQ multiplex PCR; TCRdb's table is partial and in-frame only. The profile shows some 200,000 clones, approximately 86% of them singletons. The sample taken for sequencing was peripheral blood. Source of these receptors: a woman aged 25 to 39 with COVID-19, enrolled during active disease.

The chain links TRBV6-5 to TRBJ2-5, with D possibly being TRBD2 (5 bases). V was pared by 8 bases and J by 2 bases, with 15 bases between. Germline V gene data show CDR1 as MNHEY and CDR2 as SVGAGI. CDR3 length equals 14 residues. This CDR3 reads CASARSAGQETQYF. The DNA of the CDR3 is TGTGCCAGCGCCCGGAGCGCGGGTCAAGAGACCCAGTACTTC.

The gene calls are TRBV29-1 and TRBJ1-1; D unclear. The CDR3 is 13 amino acids. The germline gives CDR1 SQVTM, CDR2 ANQGSEA. V lost 7 bases, J lost 3 bases, and 15 bases lay in between. In DNA, the CDR3 is TGCAGCGGCCATTACGGTACGGACACTGAAGCTTTCTTT. Amino acid sequence: CSGHYGTDTEAFF.

In this sample, this clone turned up once. This chain links TRBV19 with TRBJ2-5; 9 nucleotides align to TRBD2. V lost 5 bases, J lost 0 bases, and 10 bases stayed unmatched. Germline V gives CDR1 LNHDA, CDR2 SQIVND (reference sequence). The CDR3 is made up of 17 amino acids. The CDR3 region has the DNA TGTGCCAGTAGTGTGGTCATAGCGGGGGCGTACCAAGAGACCCAGTACTTC. It encodes CASSVVIAGAYQETQYF.

This clone was counted a single time. The chain uses TRBV7-8 and TRBJ2-5; a possible D gene is TRBD2 (6 bases). Trimming left V 3 bases short and J 6 bases short, with 11 bases between. The CDR3 is made up of 13 amino acids. Germline CDR1 and CDR2: SGHVS and FQNEAQ. Written as DNA, the CDR3 is TGTGCCAGCAGCTTGAACGGGGGTCAGACCCAGTACTTC. Translating it yields CASSLNGGQTQYF.

This rearrangement joins TRBV2 to TRBJ2-2; 9 bases are shared with TRBD1. Germline V gives CDR1 SNHLY, CDR2 FYNNEI. V gave up 4 bases and J gave up 5 bases; unmatched junction bases: 2. This CDR3 contains 14 residues. For the CDR3, the DNA is TGTGCCAGCAGTGTGGACAGGGGTACCGGGGAGCTGTTTTTT. Translating it yields CASSVDRGTGELFF. The variable domain in full, completed from reference TRBV2 and TRBJ2-2, reads EPEVTQTPSHQVTQMGQEVILRCVPISNHLYFYWYRQILGQKVEFLVSFYNNEISEKSEIFDDQFSVERPDGSNFTLKIRSTKLEDSAMYFCASSVDRGTGELFFGEGSRLTVL.

The CDR3 sequence: CASSRRIRVTSINEQYF. CDR3 coding DNA: TGTGCCAGCAGCCGCAGGATTAGAGTTACTAGCATCAACGAGCAGTACTTC. The V gene is TRBV5-6, the J gene TRBJ2-7; TRBD2 might be the D (6 bases). The germline gives CDR1 SGHDT, CDR2 YYEEEE. There are 17 residues in the CDR3. Deletions cut 4 bases from V and 5 bases from J, with 25 bases between.

The chain has TRBV5-4 and TRBJ2-3, with 9 positions matching TRBD2. CDR1 and CDR2 (germline): SGHNT, YYREEE (reference sequence). With V trimmed by 2 bases and J by 0 bases, 4 bases remained unmatched. The CDR3 covers 16 residues. The CDR3 spells CASSLRLAGSTDTQYF. In DNA, the CDR3 is TGTGCCAGCAGCTTACGGCTAGCGGGGAGCACAGATACGCAGTATTTT.

V gene TRBV5-8 combines with J gene TRBJ2-7, with TRBD1 identical over 10 bases. Germline loops: CDR1 SGHTS, CDR2 YDEGEE. The ends lost 1 base at V and 5 bases at J; junction bases unmatched: 6. This CDR3 region has 15 residues. The CDR3 DNA sequence: TGTGCCAGCAGCTTGCGTGGACAGGGGGGAGACGAGCAGTACTTC. Translating gives CASSLRGQGGDEQYF.

The J gene is TRBJ2-5, the V gene TRBV24-1, with 11 bases fitting TRBD1. Germline CDR1 KGHDR, CDR2 SFDVKD. Trimming cost V 5 bases and J 4 bases; bases outside gene matches: 5. The CDR3 loop spans 15 amino acids. CDR3 nucleotides: TGTGCCACCAGTGGGACAGGGGGCGAAGGAGAGACCCAGTACTTC. Its protein is CATSGTGGEGETQYF.

This clone was seen a handful of times. The chain has TRBV7-7 and TRBJ2-5; TRBD1 agrees at 7 bases. Germline values: CDR1 SSHAT, CDR2 FNYEAQ (reference sequence). V shed 5 bases, J shed 1 base, and the junction held 7 bases outside the gene matches. This CDR3 is 15 amino acids long. The CDR3 DNA follows: TGTGCCAGCAGCCGGACAGGCGGATCCCAAGAGACCCAGTACTTC. Translating gives CASSRTGGSQETQYF.

The CDR3 region has the DNA TGTGCCAGCAGTTTAGTACAGGGCGGCCCAGATACGCAGTATTTT. Its translation is CASSLVQGGPDTQYF. This chain links TRBV28 with TRBJ2-3, with D possibly matching TRBD1 (6 bases). Looked up from germline, CDR1 is MDHEN and CDR2 is SYDVKM. The V end lost 2 bases, the J end lost 4 bases, and 13 bases lay between the germline ends. This CDR3 region has 15 residues.

This clone was seen more than once but under ten times. The chain combines TRBV7-9 with TRBJ1-3; D may be TRBD1 (6 bases). The CDR3 covers 16 residues. V lost 1 base, J lost 5 bases, and 15 bases lay in between. The V gene's germline CDR1 is SEHNR and CDR2 FQNEAQ (reference sequence). CDR3 DNA sequence: TGTGCCAGCAGCTTAGGAATATCAGGGGACCGAAACACCATATATTTT. This gives the protein CASSLGISGDRNTIYF.

This clone was observed a handful of times. The V gene is TRBV4-3, the J gene TRBJ2-1, with 8 bases aligning to TRBD2. V dropped 1 base and J dropped 6; count of bases not matched to a gene: 8. CDR1 is LGHNA and CDR2 is YSLEER in the germline V gene. The CDR3 runs to 16 residues. DNA for the CDR3: TGCGCCAGCAGCCAAGGGTCAAGCGGGAGTCTCAATGAGCAGTTCTTC. Translation: CASSQGSSGSLNEQFF.

This chain's CDR3 is CASSQELGGYNSPLHF. The CDR3 bases are TGTGCCAGCAGCCAAGAGTTGGGGGGGTATAATTCACCCCTCCACTTT. The genes are TRBV14 and TRBJ1-6; weak D call: TRBD1 (5 bases). V gave up 0 bases and J gave up 4 bases, with 10 bases separating them. CDR3 length: 16 amino acids. Germline CDR1 SGHDN, CDR2 FVKESK.

The sample holds a few counts of this clone. The chain has TRBV10-3 and TRBJ1-2; the D gene is possibly TRBD1 (5 bases). V was trimmed by 7 bases and J by 8 bases, leaving 17 bases between them. The CDR3 runs 13 residues. CDR1 and CDR2 from the germline V gene are ENHRY and SYGVKD. CDR3 DNA sequence: TGTGCCATCACCCGCCAGGGCAGAGAGGGCTACACCTTC. This gives the protein CAITRQGREGYTF.

J is TRBJ1-4 and V is TRBV29-1, with TRBD1 identical over 11 bases. CDR3 size: 12 residues. The V gene end was trimmed by 7 bases and the J gene end by 8 bases; junction bases not matched to a gene: 3. The germline V gene has CDR1 SQVTM and CDR2 ANQGSEA. The CDR3 coding sequence is TGCAGCGCCGGGACAGGGGGAGAAAAACTGTTTTTT. Translating it yields CSAGTGGEKLFF.

This chain connects TRBV4-2 to TRBJ2-2; tentative D call: TRBD2 (5 bases). Trimming cost V 11 bases and J 4 bases, with 17 bases left between them. The CDR3 extends over 14 amino acids. The germline gives CDR1 LGHNA, CDR2 YNFKEQ. The CDR3 loop is CASKTTTGTGELFF. The CDR3 DNA follows: TGTGCCTCGAAGACTACTACGGGCACCGGGGAGCTGTTTTTT.

The chain links TRBV19 to TRBJ2-3; D not resolved. Germline V gives CDR1 LNHDA, CDR2 SQIVND (reference sequence). V gave up 3 bases and J gave up 0 bases, with 7 bases separating them. The CDR3 has 14 amino acids. The CDR3 coding sequence is TGTGCCAGTAGTATGAGCTTAAGCACAGATACGCAGTATTTT. Residues: CASSMSLSTDTQYF.

The chain has TRBV5-6 and TRBJ2-7; unclear D gene. Deletions cut 4 bases from V and 3 bases from J, with 8 bases between. Germline loops: CDR1 SGHDT, CDR2 YYEEEE. The CDR3 loop spans 12 amino acids. CDR3 nucleotides: TGTGCCAGCAGCCCAAAAAACTACGAGCAGTACTTC. It translates to CASSPKNYEQYF. Looking up the rest from reference TRBV5-6 and TRBJ2-7 gives the full variable domain: DAGVTQSPTHLIKTRGQQVTLRCSPKSGHDTVSWYQQALGQGPQFIFQYYEEEERQRGNFPDRFSGHQFPNYSSELNVNALLLGDSALYLCASSPKNYEQYFGPGTRLTVT.

V gene TRBV5-1 combines with J gene TRBJ1-2, with D possibly TRBD1 on 6 matching bases. The germline CDR1 and CDR2 sequences are SGHRS and YFSETQ. The CDR3 loop spans 16 amino acids. V lost 0 bases to trimming and J lost 4 bases, with 16 bases between them. CDR3 DNA sequence: TGCGCCAGCAGCTTGGGAGCATTCACAGGGAGCTATGGCTACACCTTC. It is translated as CASSLGAFTGSYGYTF.

V gene TRBV3-1 (or the pseudogene TRBV3-2) combines with J gene TRBJ1-1; TRBD1 matches 10 bases. The CDR3 spans 15 residues. Germline V lookup: CDR1 LGHDT, CDR2 YNNKEL (reference sequence). The junction had 2 bases not matched to a gene; V was cut back by 4 bases and J by 0 bases. In DNA form, the CDR3 reads TGTGCCAGCAGCCGGGACAGGGGAATGAACACTGAAGCTTTCTTT. It codes for CASSRDRGMNTEAFF.

This clone appeared a single time. The gene calls are TRBV19 and TRBJ1-1, with D hard to call. Germline V gene lookup returns CDR1 LNHDA and CDR2 SQIVND (reference sequence). Trimming removed 0 bases at V and 7 bases at J, with 15 bases between. The length of the CDR3 is 15 residues. The CDR3 sequence: CASSIDLETTIEAFF. CDR3 nucleotide sequence: TGTGCCAGTAGTATAGATCTTGAAACAACTATTGAAGCTTTCTTT.

The gene calls are TRBV7-3 and TRBJ2-3; D gene uncertain. V shed 0 bases and J shed 2 bases, with 3 bases lying between them. The germline V gene encodes CDR1 SGHTA and CDR2 FQGTGA. The CDR3 sequence is 13 residues long. CDR3 amino acids: CASSLTYTDTQYF. DNA of the CDR3: TGTGCCAGCAGCTTAACTTACACAGATACGCAGTATTTT. Complete variable domain (other parts from reference TRBV7-3 and TRBJ2-3): GAGVSQTPSNKVTEKGKYVELRCDPISGHTALYWYRQSLGQGPEFLIYFQGTGAADDSGLPNDRFFAVRPEGSVSTLKIQRTERGDSAVYLCASSLTYTDTQYFGPGTRLTVL.

The rearrangement joins TRBV27 to TRBJ2-7; weak D call: TRBD2 (5 bases). Trimming took 2 bases from V and 1 from J, leaving 15 bases between them. Germline values: CDR1 MNHEY, CDR2 SMNVEV (reference sequence). The CDR3 is made up of 16 amino acids. CDR3 protein: CASSLGQARGSYEQYF. In nucleotides, the CDR3 is TGTGCCAGCAGTTTAGGGCAGGCTCGAGGGTCCTACGAGCAGTACTTC.

This clone came up once. The rearrangement uses TRBV7-2 and TRBJ1-3; 12 bases map to TRBD1. The CDR3 totals 16 residues. J gave up 0 bases and V 5 bases, and 2 bases lay outside the gene matches. Looked up from germline, CDR1 is SGHTA and CDR2 is FQGNSA. CDR3: CASSGTGGVSGNTIYF. The CDR3 DNA reads as TGTGCCAGCAGCGGGACAGGGGGCGTCTCTGGAAACACCATATATTTT.

The V gene is TRBV10-3, the J gene TRBJ1-4; possibly TRBD1 for D (5 bases). V lost 3 bases to trimming and J lost 2 bases, with 10 bases between them. The CDR3 loop spans 15 amino acids. Germline V lookup: CDR1 ENHRY, CDR2 SYGVKD. The CDR3 region has the DNA TGTGCCATCAGTGATCCCCGACAGACTAATGAAAAACTGTTTTTT. It yields the protein CAISDPRQTNEKLFF.

The chain is built from TRBV25-1 and TRBJ2-3; D perhaps matches TRBD2 (5 bases). Trimming took 4 bases from V and 6 from J, leaving 14 bases between them. The CDR3 extends over 14 amino acids. Germline loops: CDR1 MGHDK, CDR2 SYGVNS. The CDR3 DNA follows: TGTGCCAGCAGTGGAGCCGTCGGGGAGGATACGCAGTATTTT. This encodes CASSGAVGEDTQYF.